This T cell receptor (beta chain) was identified during a study of T cells in Graves' hyperthyroidism and ophthalmopathy. Authors of the study amplified TCR beta CDR3 regions from RNA transcripts. TCR CDR3 regions were first amplified by RT-PCR with HTBI primers. TCRdb re-called the multiplex PCR reads through MiXCR, storing one row per CDR3 protein. Among about 480,000 distinct CDR3 sequences listed, approximately 15% were seen once. Points from the study as a whole: Ophthalmopathy was told apart from stable hyperthyroidism by a 13 V-J model.

A word on this clonotype: Its antigen remains unknown.

Patients having uncontrolled infection, another autoimmune disease, pregnancy or lactation were not included. Diagnostic assessment was based on clinical symptoms, serum thyroxine and TRAb, thyroid ultrasound and orbital computed tomography. A roughly 10 ml volume of fresh peripheral blood provided the PBMCs. The V end lost 2 bases, the J end lost 7 bases, and 6 bases lay between the germline ends. The CDR3 has 12 amino acids. Germline CDR1 MNHEY, CDR2 SVGEGT. The V and J genes are TRBV6-2 or TRBV6-3 and TRBJ2-1, with D hard to call. This receptor was obtained from a woman aged 18 to 35 with Graves' hyperthyroidism. Input material: blood. Written as DNA, the CDR3 is TGTGCCAGCAGTTACGGAGAGAATGAGCAGTTCTTC. Translation gives CASSYGENEQFF.